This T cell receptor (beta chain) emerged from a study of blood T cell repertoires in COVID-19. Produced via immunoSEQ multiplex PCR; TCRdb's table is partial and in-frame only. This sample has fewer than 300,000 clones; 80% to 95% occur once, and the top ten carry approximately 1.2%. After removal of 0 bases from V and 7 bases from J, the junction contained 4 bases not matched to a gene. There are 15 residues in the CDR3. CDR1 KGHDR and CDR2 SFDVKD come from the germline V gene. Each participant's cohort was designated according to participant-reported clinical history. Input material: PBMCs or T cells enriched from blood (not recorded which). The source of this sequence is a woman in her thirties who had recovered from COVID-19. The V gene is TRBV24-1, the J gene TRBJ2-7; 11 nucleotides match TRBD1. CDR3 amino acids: CATSDLGQGAEEQYF. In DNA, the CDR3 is TGTGCCACCAGTGATTTGGGACAGGGGGCTGAGGAGCAGTACTTC.